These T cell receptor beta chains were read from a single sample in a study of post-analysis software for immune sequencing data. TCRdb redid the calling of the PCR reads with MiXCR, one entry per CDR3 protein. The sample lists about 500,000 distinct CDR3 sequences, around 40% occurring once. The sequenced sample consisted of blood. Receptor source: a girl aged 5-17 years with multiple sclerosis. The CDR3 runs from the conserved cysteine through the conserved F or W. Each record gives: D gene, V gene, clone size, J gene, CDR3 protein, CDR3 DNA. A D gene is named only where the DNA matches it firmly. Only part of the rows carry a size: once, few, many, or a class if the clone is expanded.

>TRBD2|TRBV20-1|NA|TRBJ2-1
CSARVLAGYNEQFF
TGCAGTGCTAGGGTTCTAGCGGGGTACAATGAGCAGTTCTTC
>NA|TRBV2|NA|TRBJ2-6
CASSESGQISGANVLTF
TGTGCCAGCAGTGAAAGTGGTCAGATCTCTGGGGCCAACGTCCTGACTTTC
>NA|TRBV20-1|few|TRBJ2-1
CSASAVRELDLGSYNEQFF
TGCAGTGCTAGTGCCGTTCGGGAGCTCGATCTCGGTTCCTACAATGAGCAGTTCTTC
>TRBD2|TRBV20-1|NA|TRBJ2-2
CSANRLAGPNTGELFF
TGCAGTGCTAACCGACTAGCGGGACCGAACACCGGGGAGCTGTTTTTT
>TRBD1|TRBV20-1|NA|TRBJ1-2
CSAGGGISNYGYTF
TGCAGTGCTGGAGGGGGCATCTCTAACTATGGCTACACCTTC
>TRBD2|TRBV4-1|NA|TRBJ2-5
CASGQDPYDVAGGQETQYF
TGCGCCAGCGGCCAAGATCCCTATGACGTAGCGGGAGGGCAAGAGACCCAGTACTTC
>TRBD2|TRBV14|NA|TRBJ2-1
CASSRFTSGSYNEQFF
TGTGCCAGCAGCCGGTTTACTAGCGGCTCCTACAATGAGCAGTTCTTC
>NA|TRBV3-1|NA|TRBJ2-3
CASSQARGRGTDTQYF
TGTGCCAGCAGCCAAGCGAGGGGACGCGGGACGGATACGCAGTATTTT
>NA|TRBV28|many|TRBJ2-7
CASSPPITYEQYF
TGTGCCAGCAGTCCACCAATAACCTACGAGCAGTACTTC
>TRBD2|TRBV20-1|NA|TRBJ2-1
CSGVLAGWGNEQFF
TGCAGTGGGGTCCTAGCGGGATGGGGCAATGAGCAGTTCTTC
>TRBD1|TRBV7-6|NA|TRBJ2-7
CASSLGAETGAYEQYF
TGTGCCAGCAGCTTAGGCGCGGAGACAGGGGCCTACGAGCAGTACTTC
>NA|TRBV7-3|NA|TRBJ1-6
CASSPTGRNSPPHF
TGTGCCAGCAGCCCTACAGGGAGGAATTCACCCCCCCACTTT
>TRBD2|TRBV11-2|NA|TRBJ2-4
CASSVRRGLAGSKNIQYF
TGTGCCAGCAGCGTTAGGCGGGGACTAGCGGGCTCCAAAAACATTCAGTACTTC
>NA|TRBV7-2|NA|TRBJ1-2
CASSLGGRPDYGYTF
TGTGCCAGCAGCCTCGGGGGGCGCCCGGACTATGGCTACACCTTC
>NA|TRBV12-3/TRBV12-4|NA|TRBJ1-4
CASSLMSLQGFHEKRFF
TGTGCCAGCAGTTTGATGAGTCTCCAGGGGTTCCATGAAAAACGGTTTTTT
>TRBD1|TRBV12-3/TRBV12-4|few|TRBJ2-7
CASSPSWTGESYEQYF
TGTGCCAGCAGTCCCTCCTGGACAGGGGAGAGCTACGAGCAGTACTTC
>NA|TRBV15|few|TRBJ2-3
CATSRVRQGGDTQYF
TGTGCCACCAGCAGAGTAAGGCAGGGTGGAGATACGCAGTATTTT
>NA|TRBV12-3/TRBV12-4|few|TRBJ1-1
CASRQTVNTEAFF
TGTGCCAGCAGACAAACAGTGAACACTGAAGCTTTCTTT
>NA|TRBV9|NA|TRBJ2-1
CASTVSGSYNKQFF
TGTGCCAGCACCGTCTCCGGGTCCTACAATAAGCAGTTCTTC
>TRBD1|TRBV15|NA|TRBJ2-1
CTTSRDGSRGSDEQFF
TGTACCACCAGCAGAGATGGGAGCAGGGGGTCTGATGAGCAGTTCTTC
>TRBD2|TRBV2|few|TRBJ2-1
CASSPLSGRDLVNEQFF
TGTGCCAGCAGTCCTCTTAGCGGGAGGGACTTGGTCAATGAGCAGTTCTTC
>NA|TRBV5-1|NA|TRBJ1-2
CASSPGRRGNGYTF
TGCGCCAGCAGCCCAGGGAGGAGGGGCAATGGCTACACCTTC
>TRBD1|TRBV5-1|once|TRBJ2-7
CAGAMPGDRFYEQYF
TGCGCCGGCGCTATGCCGGGGGACAGGTTCTACGAGCAGTACTTC
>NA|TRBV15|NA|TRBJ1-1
CATTQGGRLNTEAFF
TGTGCCACCACCCAGGGAGGCAGATTGAACACTGAAGCTTTCTTT
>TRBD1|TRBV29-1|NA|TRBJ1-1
CSVIQGAENTEAFF
TGCAGCGTAATACAGGGGGCAGAAAACACTGAAGCTTTCTTT